This T cell receptor (beta chain) was documented in a study of human CD8 memory T cell subsets. CDR1 SGHVS and CDR2 FNYEAQ come from the germline V gene. CDR3 length: 12 residues. For this clonotype: Antigen specificity is unknown.

Negative magnetic selection enriched total CD8+ T cells. It was from duplicate vials of 150,000 sorted CD8+ T cells per subset that RNA came. Generation of TCR beta libraries used UMI-labeled 5' RACE. TCRdb re-called the 5' RACE reads, yielding one record per CDR3 amino acid sequence without DNA. Recorded here are more than 9,000 distinct CDR3 sequences; the top ten clones represent 7.5% to 10%. General observations from the study: Diversity in stem-like memory and precursor exhausted T cells was similarly high, unlike effector memory cells. Chao1 estimates hinted that stem-like memory T cells outstripped precursor exhausted T cells in diversity.

The J gene is TRBJ1-2, the V gene TRBV7-6. The sequenced sample consisted of CD8+ stem-like memory T cells (TSCM and TCM) sorted from PBMCs. Stated subset: stem-like memory CD8 T cells (TSTEM), CCR7+ PD-1- TIGIT-. The receptor was isolated from a human donor in good health. The CDR3 here is CASSSTSTGYTF.